The subject of this entry is one T cell receptor beta chain. In germline, CDR1 is MNHEY, CDR2 SVGAGI. V was pared by 4 bases and J by 3 bases, with 13 bases between. The CDR3 contains 14 residues. Individuals aged roughly 18 to 95 years were recruited from 24 US areas. Participants had their cohort set by participant-reported clinical history. This record belongs to a study of blood T cell repertoires in COVID-19. Across the whole study: T cells, B-cell-depleted T cells, or PBMCs supplied cDNA or gDNA.

Methods used by the authors: Researchers report that nucleated cell counts were estimated from reference gene primer amplification. The table came from immunoSEQ multiplex PCR; TCRdb's copy has only in-frame clones and leaves some out. The V and J calls and clone size were taken over from that table, and D and trimming were inferred from the DNA. Here the sample spans roughly 400,000 clones, approximately 93% being singletons. The specimen sequenced was PBMCs or T cells enriched from blood (not recorded which). This sequence was found in a woman aged 40-49 years who had been exposed to COVID-19. The chain employs TRBV6-5 and TRBJ2-7; D is ambiguous. CDR3 nucleotide sequence: TGTGCCAGCAGTTTTTTACAGACGAACTACGAGCAGTACTTC. Residues: CASSFLQTNYEQYF.